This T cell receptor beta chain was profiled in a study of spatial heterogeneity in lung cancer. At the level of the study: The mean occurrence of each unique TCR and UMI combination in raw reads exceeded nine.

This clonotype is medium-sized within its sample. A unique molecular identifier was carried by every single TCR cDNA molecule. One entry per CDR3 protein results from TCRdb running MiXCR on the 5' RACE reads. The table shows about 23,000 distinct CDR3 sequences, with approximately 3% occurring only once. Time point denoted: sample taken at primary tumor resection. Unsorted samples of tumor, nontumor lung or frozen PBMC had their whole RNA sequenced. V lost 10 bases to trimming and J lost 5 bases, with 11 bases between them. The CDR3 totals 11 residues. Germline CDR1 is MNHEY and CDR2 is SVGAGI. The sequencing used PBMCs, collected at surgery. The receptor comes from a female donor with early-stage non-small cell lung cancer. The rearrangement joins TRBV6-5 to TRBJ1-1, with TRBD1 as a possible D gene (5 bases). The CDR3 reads CATEGVTEAFF. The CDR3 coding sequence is TGTGCCACTGAAGGGGTAACTGAAGCTTTCTTT.